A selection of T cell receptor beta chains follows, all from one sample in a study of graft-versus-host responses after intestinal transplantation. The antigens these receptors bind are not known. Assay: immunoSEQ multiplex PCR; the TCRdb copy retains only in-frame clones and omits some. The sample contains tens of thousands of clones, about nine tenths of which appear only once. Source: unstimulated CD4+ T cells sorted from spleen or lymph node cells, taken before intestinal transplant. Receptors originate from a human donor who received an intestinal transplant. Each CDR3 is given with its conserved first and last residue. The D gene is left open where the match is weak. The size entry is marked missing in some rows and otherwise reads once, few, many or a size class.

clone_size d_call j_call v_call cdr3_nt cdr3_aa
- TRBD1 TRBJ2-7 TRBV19 TGTGCCAGTAGTGCATGGGACAGGGGAACCAACGAGCAGTACTTC CASSAWDRGTNEQYF
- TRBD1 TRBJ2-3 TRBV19 TGTGCCAGTAGTGGACAGGGCCTTAGCACAGATACGCAGTATTTT CASSGQGLSTDTQYF
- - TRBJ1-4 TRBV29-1 TGCAGCGTTGCTGACCCCAATGAAAAACTGTTTTTT CSVADPNEKLFF
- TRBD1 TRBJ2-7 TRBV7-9 TGTGCCAGCAGCTTATTTGGGACAGTCTCCTACGAGCAGTACTTC CASSLFGTVSYEQYF
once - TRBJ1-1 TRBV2 TGTGCCAGCAGTCCACAGCGAGAAGCTTTCTTT CASSPQREAFF
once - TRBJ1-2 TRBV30 TGTGCCTGGACCGGACAGAGCTATGGCTACACCTTC CAWTGQSYGYTF
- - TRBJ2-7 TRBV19 TGTGCCAGTAGTCCCAGAGCGGGTACCGCGGGAGAGCAGTACTTC CASSPRAGTAGEQYF
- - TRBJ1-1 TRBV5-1 TGCGCCAGCAGCTTGGGCTGGGGGCGACTTGGCACTGAAGCTTTCTTT CASSLGWGRLGTEAFF
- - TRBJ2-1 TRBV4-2 TGTGCCAGCAGCCTAGAAGGGACTCGGAACTACAATGAGCAGTTCTTC CASSLEGTRNYNEQFF
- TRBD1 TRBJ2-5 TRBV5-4 TGTGCCAGCAGCTTGGACAGGGGCCGCGGGCAAGAGACCCAGTACTTC CASSLDRGRGQETQYF
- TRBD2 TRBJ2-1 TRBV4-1 TGCGCCAGCAGCCAAGATGTTGCTAGCGGGAGGGTTGGGGAGACGAATGAGCAGTTCTTC CASSQDVASGRVGETNEQFF
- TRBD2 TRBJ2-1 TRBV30 TGTGCCTGGAGAGCCAAGGGACTAGCGGGAGTCAATGAGCAGTTCTTC CAWRAKGLAGVNEQFF
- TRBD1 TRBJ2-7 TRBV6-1 TGTGCCAGCAGCTTACAGGGGGGAGACTACGAGCAGTACTTC CASSLQGGDYEQYF
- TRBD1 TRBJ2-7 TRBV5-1 TGCGCCAGCAGCATAGGGACAGGTTCGAACGAGCAGTACTTC CASSIGTGSNEQYF
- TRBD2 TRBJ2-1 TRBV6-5 TGTGCCAGCAGCCTAGCGGGAGTCACCCATGAGCAGTTCTTC CASSLAGVTHEQFF
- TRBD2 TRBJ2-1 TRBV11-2 TGTGCCAGCAGCTTAGGCGGGACTAGCGGAGTCAATGAGCAGTTCTTC CASSLGGTSGVNEQFF
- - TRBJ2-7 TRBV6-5 TGTGCCAGCATCGTGTCGCAGAGCTCCTACGAGCAGTACTTC CASIVSQSSYEQYF
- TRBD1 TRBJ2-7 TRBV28 TGTGCCAGCAGTTTCGCAGGGGGACGGAACGAGCAGTACTTC CASSFAGGRNEQYF
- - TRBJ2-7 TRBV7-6 TGTGCCAGCAGCTTAGTTCGAGACAGATCCTACGAGCAGTACTTC CASSLVRDRSYEQYF
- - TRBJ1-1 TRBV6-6 TGTGCCAGCAGTTACTCGAGGGGTGCTGAAGCTTTCTTT CASSYSRGAEAFF
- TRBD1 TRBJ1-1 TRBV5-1 TGCGCCAGCAGCCCTTTTGGACAGGGGGGAACTGAAGCTTTCTTT CASSPFGQGGTEAFF
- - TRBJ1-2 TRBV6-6 TGTGCCAGCACGGGCAGAGGCTATGGCTACACCTTC CASTGRGYGYTF
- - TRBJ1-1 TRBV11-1 TGTGCCAGCAGCTTAGCAGGGGGGGAGAACACTGAAGCTTTCTTT CASSLAGGENTEAFF
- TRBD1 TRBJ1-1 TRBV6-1 TGTGCCAGCAGTCCGGGACAGCTGAACACTGAAGCTTTCTTT CASSPGQLNTEAFF
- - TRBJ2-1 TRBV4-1 TGCGCCAGCACCAAAAGGGGGGCGGGAGCCTACAATGAGCAGTTCTTC CASTKRGAGAYNEQFF
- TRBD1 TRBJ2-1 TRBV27 TGCGCCAGCGGCAACAGGGGGTTAGTAGGGAATGAGCAGTTCTTC CASGNRGLVGNEQFF
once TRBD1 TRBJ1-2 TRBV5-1 TGCGCCAGCAGTCCGGGACAGGGACCCTATGGCTACACCTTC CASSPGQGPYGYTF
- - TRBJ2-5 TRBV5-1 TGCGCCAGCAGCTTGGTGGCCTTACAAGAGACCCAGTACTTC CASSLVALQETQYF
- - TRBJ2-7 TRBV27 TGTGCCAGCAGTTTAACGACTGGGGGCTACTTCTCCTACGAGCAGTACTTC CASSLTTGGYFSYEQYF
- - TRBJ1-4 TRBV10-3 TGTGCCATCCGCGGTCAGACAAATGAAAAACTGTTTTTT CAIRGQTNEKLFF
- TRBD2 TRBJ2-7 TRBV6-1 TGTGCCAGCAAGGCGGGAGGCCCCTACGAGCAGTACTTC CASKAGGPYEQYF
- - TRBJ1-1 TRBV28 TGTGCCAGCAGTCAAGCTCTCCGGAGGGCCGCTGAAGCTTTCTTT CASSQALRRAAEAFF
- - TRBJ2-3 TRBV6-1 TGTGCCAGCAGTGAAGCAGATACGCAGTATTTT CASSEADTQYF
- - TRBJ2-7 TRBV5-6 TGTGCCAGCAGCTTGCGGGCTGCCGCCTACGAGCAGTACTTC CASSLRAAAYEQYF
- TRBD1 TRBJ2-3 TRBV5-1 TGCGCCAGCAGCCTTTCGGGACAGGGGACAGATACGCAGTATTTT CASSLSGQGTDTQYF
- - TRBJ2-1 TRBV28 TGTGCCAGCAGCGGGAGTAGATGGCTAGCGCGTCTTTCGATGGACTACAATGAGCAGTTCTTC CASSGSRWLARLSMDYNEQFF
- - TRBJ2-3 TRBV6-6 TGTGCCAGCAGTTACGGGAGGACCACAGATACGCAGTATTTT CASSYGRTTDTQYF
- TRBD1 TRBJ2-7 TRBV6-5 TGTGCCAGCGGAGGACAGGGCCCCTACGAGCAGTACTTC CASGGQGPYEQYF
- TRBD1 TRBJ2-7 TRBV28 TGTGCCGCGACCGGGACAGACTCCTACGAGCAGTACTTC CAATGTDSYEQYF
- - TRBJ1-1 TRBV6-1 TGTGCCAGCAGGGAAAACACTGAAGCTTTCTTT CASRENTEAFF
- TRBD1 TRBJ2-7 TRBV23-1 TGCGCCAGCAGTAGGACAGGGTCCTACGAGCAGTACTTC CASSRTGSYEQYF
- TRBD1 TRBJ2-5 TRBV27 TGTGCCAGCAGTTCGGGACAGTTGTACCAAGAGACCCAGTACTTC CASSSGQLYQETQYF
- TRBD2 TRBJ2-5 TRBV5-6 TGTGCCAGCAGCTTCCCTTCGGGGGGAGAGACCCAGTACTTC CASSFPSGGETQYF